The text below deals with one T cell receptor (beta chain). The antigen remains undetermined. Trimming removed 5 bases from V and 5 bases from J; junction bases left unmatched: 8. The CDR3 extends over 15 amino acids. CDR1 and CDR2 from the germline V gene are SGHTA and FQGNSA. The data stem from a study of T cell responses to AZD1222 COVID-19 vaccine. Study background: Pooled samples include second doses given at about 4 or 12 weeks. Notes on the study in general: Just a handful of AZD1222 recipients tested seropositive at baseline. Repertoire sampling happened only post peak T cell response. Mapped onto spike, vaccine-associated CD4 TCRs spanned it and were dominant at 160-218 and 743-854.

The table came from immunoSEQ multiplex PCR; TCRdb's copy has only in-frame clones and leaves some out. The profile shows roughly 180,000 clones, 88% of them singletons. Sample: peripheral blood, taken on day 0 of AZD1222 vaccination. The clonotype originates from an adult in good health. The J gene is TRBJ1-5, the V gene TRBV7-2; 8 positions match TRBD1. CDR3 nucleotides: TGTGCCAGCAGCGCAGACAGGGGCGGGTATCAGCCCCAGCATTTT. It is translated as CASSADRGGYQPQHF.